Sequencing of this T cell receptor beta chain was carried out in a study of shared clonotypes between healthy human individuals. Here immunoSEQ multiplex PCR was the method, and the copy in TCRdb shows in-frame clones only, minus some. This sample has 450,000 to 600,000 clones, with around 74% found just once. Nashville, Tennessee was home to all donors, who were Caucasian adults. Genomic DNA of unsorted samples came from roughly 90 million PBMCs. The V and J ends lost 0 bases and 3 bases respectively, with 5 bases between them. Germline assignment: CDR1 ENHRY and CDR2 SYGVKD. This CDR3 contains 13 residues.

The J gene is TRBJ1-1, the V gene TRBV10-3; unclear D gene. The origin of this receptor is a woman aged 35 to 49 in good health. Some clones in this sample may be carry-over from other donors' samples. Sequenced input: PBMCs. CDR3 DNA: TGTGCCATCAGTGAGTCTGGGGACACTGAAGCTTTCTTT. Translation: CAISESGDTEAFF.